Sequencing of this T cell receptor beta chain was carried out in a study of breast tumors, draining lymph nodes, adjacent tissues. General study results and limits: Data fit most tumor T cells coming from lymph node, expanding in tumor. That most tumor T cells come from lymph nodes remained unproven. Tumor TCR diversity was below lymph nodes but above nontumor tissue.

This clonotype was detected ten times or more. Its antigen is as yet unknown. TCRdb fed the multiplex PCR reads into MiXCR, producing one record per CDR3 protein. The repertoire includes over 250,000 distinct CDR3 sequences, about 33% of them detected once, and 1.1% sits in the top ten. Samples came from axillary lymph nodes draining the breast cancer. CDR1 SGHNT and CDR2 YYREEE come from the germline V gene (reference sequence). V lost 4 bases and J lost 7, with 15 bases in between. This CDR3 spans 13 amino acids. The TCR comes from a female donor with breast cancer. Some clones in this sample may be carry-over from other donors' samples. The sequencing sample was made of axillary lymph node tissue. The gene calls are TRBV5-4 and TRBJ2-7, with no clear D. The CDR3 spells CASSVLGLVEQYF. CDR3 nucleotides: TGTGCCAGCAGCGTCTTGGGATTGGTGGAGCAGTACTTC.